Presented here are 6 T cell receptor beta chains from one specimen sequenced in a study of blood T cells in healthy people across ages. Then a second PCR, running roughly 6 to 12 cycles, was carried out with a sample-barcoded 5' primer and a J-beta primer mix. TCRdb re-derived calls from the 5' RACE reads in MiXCR, one entry per CDR3 protein. The data show 1.5 million to 2 million distinct CDR3 sequences, 28% seen once. Source material: blood. Receptors were obtained from a woman under 40 in good health.

J is TRBJ1-3 and V is TRBV12-3 or TRBV12-4; no firm D call. V was trimmed by 7 bases and J by 8 bases, leaving 9 bases between them. The CDR3 is made up of 11 amino acids. The CDR3 here is CASKGVDTIYF. The CDR3, as DNA: TGTGCCAGCAAGGGTGTGGACACCATATATTTT.

On this clonotype: A much larger clone sits a single nucleotide away, making a read error possible. The chain joins TRBV12-3 or TRBV12-4 to TRBJ2-5, with 7 nucleotides matching TRBD1. V lost 5 bases and J lost 6; bases outside the gene matches: 12. The CDR3 is 15 residues long. The CDR3 loop is CASSENQGVIKTQYF. CDR3 nucleotides: TGTGCCAGCAGTGAGAATCAGGGGGTCATAAAGACCCAGTACTTC.

The rearrangement joins TRBV11-2 to TRBJ2-5; 8 bases fit TRBD1. Germline V lookup: CDR1 SGHAT, CDR2 FQNNGV. V was clipped by 1 base and J by 4 bases; unmatched bases: 5. The CDR3 covers 15 residues. This chain's CDR3 is CASSLGQGWGETQYF. Written as DNA, the CDR3 is TGTGCCAGCAGCTTAGGACAGGGGTGGGGAGAGACCCAGTACTTC.

The chain combines TRBV3-1 with TRBJ2-1, with 9 positions matching TRBD1. This CDR3 is 14 amino acids long. With 4 bases clipped from V and 10 bases from J, the junction kept 8 bases outside the gene matches. Germline lookup yields CDR1 LGHDT and CDR2 YNNKEL (reference sequence). CDR3 in DNA: TGTGCCAGCAGCCCCCGGGACAGGGCACGCGAGCAGTTCTTC. It yields the protein CASSPRDRAREQFF.

In the case of this clonotype: Its ends do not fully match the called genes, so a read error is possible. The chain uses TRBV5-1 and TRBJ2-7; D might be TRBD1 (7 bases). In germline, CDR1 is SGHRS, CDR2 YFSETQ. This CDR3 is built from 14 residues. CDR3 coding DNA: TGCGCCGGCAGCTTGGAGGGACAGCCCTACGAGCAGTACTTC. This codes for CAGSLEGQPYEQYF.

This rearrangement joins TRBV9 to TRBJ2-4, with D hard to call. Germline CDR1 SGDLS, CDR2 YYNGEE. The V end was cut by 2 bases, the J end by 13 bases, with 19 bases between. The CDR3 extends over 14 amino acids. CDR3 nucleotides: TGTGCCAGCAGCGTCGAGACCGTCTACAATGAGCAGTACTTC. This encodes CASSVETVYNEQYF.